This record concerns one T cell receptor (beta chain) sequence. Repertoires were generated with immunoSEQ multiplex PCR, while TCRdb's copy carries only in-frame clones and drops some. Seen here are 100,000 or so clones, about 92% observed once, and the top ten hold about 0.7%. The sample is drawn from a study of siplizumab effects on memory and regulatory T cells. V was clipped by 5 bases and J by 3 bases, with 13 bases between them. Germline V gives CDR1 MNHEY, CDR2 SVGAGI. The length of the CDR3 is 14 residues. The sequence came from a human donor in good health. Source material: Tregs sorted from blood. The V and J genes are TRBV6-5 and TRBJ1-2; D might be TRBD1 (5 bases). In nucleotides, the CDR3 is TGTGCCAGCAGTGAGCGGGAAGGGGACTATGGCTACACCTTC. Translated, it gives CASSEREGDYGYTF.